These 28 T cell receptor beta chains were sequenced from one sample in a study of blood T cell repertoires in COVID-19. Profiling relied on immunoSEQ multiplex PCR, and the TCRdb table lists in-frame clones only, not all of them. This sample has about 180,000 clones, with 85% to 90% found just once. The specimen sequenced was peripheral blood. These TCRs come from a man aged 65-85 years with active or convalescent COVID-19.

The CDR3 sequence is CASSLGSGAARTEQFF. CDR3 sequence (DNA): TGCGCCAGCAGCTTGGGATCAGGGGCCGCCAGGACTGAGCAGTTCTTC. The chain employs TRBV5-1 and TRBJ2-1, with a tentative D call TRBD1 (6 bases). In germline, CDR1 is SGHRS, CDR2 YFSETQ. V lost 0 bases and J lost 9, with 19 bases in between. CDR3 size: 16 residues.

V is TRBV10-1 and J is TRBJ2-1; a possible D gene is TRBD1 (5 bases). Germline V lookup: CDR1 WNHNN, CDR2 SYGVQD (reference sequence). Trimming cost V 2 bases and J 3 bases, with 8 bases left between them. This CDR3 is built from 14 residues. The CDR3 region is CASSEQGHYNEQFF. CDR3 coding DNA: TGCGCCAGCAGTGAGCAGGGTCACTACAATGAGCAGTTCTTC.

This chain joins TRBV6-6 and TRBJ1-2; D remains ambiguous. Trimming took 2 bases from V and 8 from J, leaving 21 bases between them. Germline CDR1 and CDR2: MNHNY and SVGAGI (reference sequence). This CDR3 is built from 16 residues. CDR3 bases: TGTGCCAGCAGTTACCCTCCAGCGCAATCCCAAGGCGGCTACACCTTC. This translates into CASSYPPAQSQGGYTF.

The rearrangement links TRBV7-2 to TRBJ2-1; unclear D gene. CDR1 is SGHTA and CDR2 is FQGNSA in the germline V gene. Trimming pared 3 bases from V and 2 bases from J, leaving 8 bases between. This CDR3 is built from 14 residues. The CDR3 region is CASSFNGPYNEQFF. The CDR3 nucleotides are TGTGCCAGCAGCTTTAATGGGCCCTACAATGAGCAGTTCTTC. The whole variable domain, remainder taken from reference TRBV7-2 and TRBJ2-1, is GAGVSQSPSNKVTEKGKDVELRCDPISGHTALYWYRQSLGQGLEFLIYFQGNSAPDKSGLPSDRFSAERTGGSVSTLTIQRTQQEDSAVYLCASSFNGPYNEQFFGPGTRLTVL.

This chain's CDR3 is CASSRGTGLSDQPQHF. CDR3 nucleotides: TGTGCCAGCAGCCGCGGGACAGGGCTTTCTGATCAGCCCCAGCATTTT. The rearrangement uses TRBV28 and TRBJ1-5; 9 nucleotides agree with TRBD1. Germline values: CDR1 MDHEN, CDR2 SYDVKM. V lost 6 bases and J lost 5; bases outside the gene matches: 11. The CDR3 has 16 amino acids.

The sample holds a few counts of this clone. V gene TRBV19 combines with J gene TRBJ1-2; possible D gene TRBD1, 5 bases. Trimming cost V 7 bases and J 5 bases, with 11 bases left between them. Germline V lookup: CDR1 LNHDA, CDR2 SQIVND (reference sequence). The CDR3 covers 12 residues. The CDR3 DNA reads TGTGCCAGTAAGGCCAGGGCATATGGCTACACCTTC. Its protein product is CASKARAYGYTF.

This clone was seen just once. V is TRBV19 and J is TRBJ1-1; D not resolved. This CDR3 comprises 15 residues. V lost 4 bases and J 6 bases, leaving 18 bases between the germline ends. Germline CDR1 reads LNHDA; CDR2 reads SQIVND (reference sequence). The CDR3 region is CASSNGVRGVSEAFF. The CDR3 nucleotides read TGTGCCAGTAGTAACGGGGTTCGTGGGGTGTCTGAAGCTTTCTTT.

The gene calls are TRBV6-1 and TRBJ2-2, with 8 bases identical to TRBD1. J gave up 4 bases and V 3 bases, and 7 bases lay outside the gene matches. The CDR3 length is 16 residues. Germline V CDR1 and CDR2: MNHNS, SASEGT. The CDR3 nucleotides read TGTGCCAGCAGTGATTATGGGACAGGAGCCACCGGGGAGCTGTTTTTT. Amino acids: CASSDYGTGATGELFF.

This sequence joins TRBV7-6 and TRBJ2-1, with TRBD1 as a possible D gene (5 bases). Between the trimmed V and J ends, which lost 3 bases and 0 bases, there was a span of 9 bases. CDR1 SGHVS and CDR2 FNYEAQ come from the germline V gene. The CDR3 totals 15 residues. This CDR3 reads CASSFDRSSYNEQFF. The CDR3 bases are TGTGCCAGCAGCTTTGACAGAAGCTCCTACAATGAGCAGTTCTTC.

This chain uses TRBV18 with TRBJ1-4, with 8 bases aligning to TRBD1. This CDR3 contains 16 residues. J was trimmed by 2 bases and V by 3 bases; bases with no gene match: 5. In germline, CDR1 is KGHSH, CDR2 LQKENI. The CDR3 region has the DNA TGTGCCAGCTCACCGGACAGGGTCGGGACTAATGAAAAACTGTTTTTT. It is translated as CASSPDRVGTNEKLFF.

This chain links TRBV5-1 with TRBJ1-2; D is undetermined. This CDR3 has 13 residues. V was cut by 0 bases and J by 4 bases, with 7 bases left in between. Germline V gene sequence: CDR1 SGHRS, CDR2 YFSETQ. The CDR3 here is CASSLDGSYGYTF. In DNA, the CDR3 is TGCGCCAGCAGCTTGGACGGGTCCTATGGCTACACCTTC.

The chain uses TRBV28 and TRBJ1-6, with no clear D. With 3 bases removed from V and 5 bases from J, the gap between germline ends came to 14 bases. This CDR3 spans 16 amino acids. Germline V gene sequence: CDR1 MDHEN, CDR2 SYDVKM. The CDR3 protein is CASSFAGLKDNSPLHF. As DNA, the CDR3 is TGTGCCAGCAGTTTCGCGGGTTTAAAGGATAATTCACCCCTCCACTTT.

The chain joins TRBV4-1 to TRBJ2-4; 7 bases are a match to TRBD1. Losses at the gene ends were 4 bases for V and 0 bases for J; bases not matched to a gene: 3. Looked up from germline, CDR1 is MGHRA and CDR2 is YSYEKL. This CDR3 contains 15 residues. The CDR3 coding sequence is TGCGCCAGCAGCCTGGGACAGTCAGCCAAAAACATTCAGTACTTC. Amino acid sequence: CASSLGQSAKNIQYF.

This chain uses TRBV5-1 with TRBJ1-1, with 10 bases aligning to TRBD1. The trim removed 6 bases at V and 0 bases at J, leaving 2 bases unmatched. This CDR3 comprises 14 residues. The V gene's germline CDR1 is SGHRS and CDR2 YFSETQ. The CDR3 sequence is CASKGQGMNTEAFF. In DNA, the CDR3 is TGCGCCAGCAAGGGACAGGGGATGAACACTGAAGCTTTCTTT. Using reference TRBV5-1 and TRBJ1-1 for the parts outside the CDR3, the full variable domain is KAGVTQTPRYLIKTRGQQVTLSCSPISGHRSVSWYQQTPGQGLQFLFEYFSETQRNKGNFPGRFSGRQFSNSRSEMNVSTLELGDSALYLCASKGQGMNTEAFFGQGTRLTVV.

The CDR3 region has the DNA TGCGCCAGCAGCCAGGGTAGGGGCGGCGCCTACGAGCAGTACTTC. Protein: CASSQGRGGAYEQYF. This chain links TRBV5-1 with TRBJ2-7; D might be TRBD1 (5 bases). The CDR3 runs to 15 residues. Germline CDR1 SGHRS, CDR2 YFSETQ. Trimming pared 4 bases from V and 2 bases from J, leaving 16 bases between.

The J gene is TRBJ1-2, the V gene TRBV7-2, with 10 bases aligning to TRBD1. The CDR3 is 15 amino acids. Per the germline V gene, CDR1 is SGHTA and CDR2 is FQGNSA. The V and J ends lost 2 bases and 10 bases, in that order; junction bases with no gene match: 10. This CDR3 is CASSLSHGGTGDYTF. As DNA, the CDR3 is TGTGCCAGCAGCTTATCTCATGGGGGGACAGGGGACTACACCTTC.

The V and J genes are TRBV29-1 and TRBJ2-3; no reliable D call. The ends were cut back, 5 bases at V and 6 bases at J, with 6 bases in the middle. The CDR3 is made up of 10 amino acids. Looked up from germline, CDR1 is SQVTM and CDR2 is ANQGSEA. In nucleotides, the CDR3 is TGCAGCGTTTTTCATGATACGCAGTATTTT. Translating gives CSVFHDTQYF.

The CDR3 is CASSLATGTYEQYF. In DNA form, the CDR3 reads TGTGCCAGCAGCTTAGCGACAGGGACCTACGAGCAGTACTTC. The chain employs TRBV7-8 and TRBJ2-7; TRBD1 agrees at 7 bases. Germline assignment: CDR1 SGHVS and CDR2 FQNEAQ. Trimming removed 0 bases from V and 2 bases from J; junction bases left unmatched: 1. The CDR3 extends over 14 amino acids.

The chain couples TRBV6-5 to TRBJ1-1, with TRBD1 as a possible D gene (6 bases). CDR1 and CDR2 (germline): MNHEY, SVGAGI. CDR3 length: 15 amino acids. The germline V and J ends were trimmed by 6 bases and 2 bases, with 16 bases remaining between them. The CDR3 loop reads CASSPPTGRNTEAFF. The CDR3 coding sequence is TGTGCCAGCAGCCCCCCGACAGGCCGTAACACTGAAGCTTTCTTT.

The chain combines TRBV20-1 with TRBJ1-1, with unresolved D. Germline values: CDR1 DFQATT, CDR2 SNEGSKA (reference sequence). V was shortened by 3 bases and J by 0 bases, with 5 bases between the two germline ends. This CDR3 region has 12 residues. CDR3 DNA: TGCAGTGCTAGTGCAATGAACACTGAAGCTTTCTTT. Translating it yields CSASAMNTEAFF.

The chain has TRBV18 and TRBJ2-2; 9 bases align to TRBD1. The germline gives CDR1 KGHSH, CDR2 LQKENI. There are 15 residues in the CDR3. The junction had 7 bases not matched to a gene; V was cut back by 4 bases and J by 7 bases. The CDR3 sequence is CASSRPGQGIGELFF. The CDR3 coding sequence is TGTGCCAGCTCACGCCCGGGACAGGGAATCGGGGAGCTGTTTTTT.

Here the CDR3 reads CASSTGTSGAPRAYEQYF. CDR3 in DNA: TGTGCCAGTAGTACCGGGACTAGCGGGGCCCCAAGGGCCTACGAGCAGTACTTC. V usage is TRBV19 and J usage is TRBJ2-7; 13 bases fit TRBD2. Germline assignment: CDR1 LNHDA and CDR2 SQIVND (reference sequence). The CDR3 has 18 amino acids. J was trimmed by 2 bases and V by 4 bases; bases with no gene match: 11.

The chain links TRBV10-2 to TRBJ2-1; no reliable D call. Germline CDR1 and CDR2: WSHSY and SAAADI. Trimming stripped 6 bases from V and 0 bases from J, with 15 bases between. The CDR3 runs to 16 residues. The CDR3 DNA is TGCGCCAGCAGCCAGCCCCGGCCTAGCTCCTACAATGAGCAGTTCTTC. Translated, it gives CASSQPRPSSYNEQFF.

The chain joins TRBV27 to TRBJ2-1; 8 nucleotides line up with TRBD2. This CDR3 spans 17 amino acids. V lost 1 base and J lost 2; bases outside the gene matches: 7. Germline values: CDR1 MNHEY, CDR2 SMNVEV (reference sequence). The CDR3 here is CASSLWEAGEPYNEQFF. The CDR3, as DNA: TGTGCCAGCAGTTTATGGGAAGCGGGAGAACCCTACAATGAGCAGTTCTTC.

The chain is built from TRBV18 and TRBJ2-3; TRBD1 aligns across 11 bases. Per the germline V gene, CDR1 is KGHSH and CDR2 is LQKENI. Losses at the gene ends were 0 bases for V and 4 bases for J; bases not matched to a gene: 9. This CDR3 is 18 amino acids long. The CDR3 DNA is TGTGCCAGCTCACCACCGATCTGGACAGGGGGCAGACCAGATACGCAGTATTTT. Residues: CASSPPIWTGGRPDTQYF.

The sample holds one count of this clone. The chain joins TRBV4-3 to TRBJ2-2; a weak D match, TRBD1 (5 bases). The CDR3 is 16 amino acids. Trimming pared 0 bases from V and 5 bases from J, leaving 13 bases between. Germline CDR1 LGHNA, CDR2 YSLEER. The DNA for the CDR3 is TGCGCCAGCAGCCAAGAAGGGGCCGCCAGGACCGGGGAGCTGTTTTTT. It encodes CASSQEGAARTGELFF.

This chain uses TRBV20-1 with TRBJ1-1; weak D call: TRBD1 (6 bases). Germline V gives CDR1 DFQATT, CDR2 SNEGSKA (reference sequence). Trimming shortened V by 3 bases and J by 3 bases, and 20 bases separated the two germline ends. The length of the CDR3 is 16 residues. The CDR3 loop is CSASARQARMDTEAFF. The CDR3, as DNA: TGCAGTGCTAGTGCTCGACAGGCCCGTATGGACACTGAAGCTTTCTTT.

The chain links TRBV5-4 to TRBJ1-2; D is uncertain. Germline V gene lookup returns CDR1 SGHNT and CDR2 YYREEE (reference sequence). The CDR3 is 13 amino acids. V gave up 3 bases and J gave up 8 bases, with 14 bases separating them. CDR3 bases: TGTGCCAGCAGCTCCCCGGGAATGTGGGGCTACACCTTC. Amino acid sequence: CASSSPGMWGYTF.